The 13 T cell receptor beta chains presented below share a single source sample, sequenced in a study of cytomegalovirus exposure and HLA in healthy donors. Both 60 Vbeta primers and 13 Jbeta primers went into the PCR. The repertoire was sequenced with immunoSEQ multiplex PCR; TCRdb's copy has only in-frame clones and lacks some. The sample has 130,000 or so clones; the top ten hold around 1.6%. Sequencing input: PBMCs. The receptors come from a woman aged 40 to 49 in good health and CMV-seropositive.

The V gene is TRBV28, the J gene TRBJ2-1; TRBD1 matches at 12 bases. CDR1 and CDR2 from the germline V gene are MDHEN and SYDVKM. Unmatched junction bases numbered 6, after V lost 6 bases and J lost 6 bases. CDR3 size: 15 residues. The CDR3 nucleotides read TGTGCCAGCAGATCGGGACAGGGGGCTCTCAATGAGCAGTTCTTC. Translation gives CASRSGQGALNEQFF.

The V call is TRBV28, the J call TRBJ1-6; 7 bases are a match to TRBD1. V was pared by 6 bases and J by 6 bases, with 5 bases of the junction left unmatched. This CDR3 spans 14 amino acids. The germline V gene has CDR1 MDHEN and CDR2 SYDVKM. The CDR3 here is CASSAGGINSPLHF. The DNA for the CDR3 is TGTGCCAGCAGCGCAGGGGGTATTAATTCACCCCTCCACTTT. The whole variable domain, filled in from reference TRBV28 and TRBJ1-6, reads DVKVTQSSRYLVKRTGEKVFLECVQDMDHENMFWYRQDPGLGLRLIYFSYDVKMKEKGDIPEGYSVSREKKERFSLILESASTNQTSMYLCASSAGGINSPLHFGNGTRLTVT.

Here the CDR3 reads CSVGTGVFNIQYF. CDR3 DNA sequence: TGCAGCGTCGGGACAGGGGTTTTTAACATTCAGTACTTC. This sequence joins TRBV29-1 and TRBJ2-4; 10 bases align to TRBD1. CDR3 length equals 13 residues. Per the germline V gene, CDR1 is SQVTM and CDR2 is ANQGSEA. The junction had 6 bases not matched to a gene; V was cut back by 6 bases and J by 7 bases.

The V call is TRBV5-1, the J call TRBJ2-7; tentatively, D is TRBD1 (6 bases). CDR3 size: 15 residues. The germline CDR1 and CDR2 sequences are SGHRS and YFSETQ. V was cut by 4 bases and J by 4 bases, with 18 bases left in between. CDR3 coding DNA: TGCGCCAGCAGCGATACCGGGACACCTTCATACGAGCAGTACTTC. This codes for CASSDTGTPSYEQYF.

The rearrangement links TRBV7-9 to TRBJ1-5; D remains unclear. Trimming pared 4 bases from V and 0 bases from J, leaving 7 bases between. The CDR3 is 14 amino acids. Germline assignment: CDR1 SEHNR and CDR2 FQNEAQ (reference sequence). The chain's CDR3 is CASSSRNSNQPQHF. In DNA, the CDR3 is TGTGCCAGCAGCTCCAGGAATAGCAATCAGCCCCAGCATTTT.

This chain connects TRBV9 to TRBJ1-1; TRBD1 matches 8 bases. Germline V gene lookup returns CDR1 SGDLS and CDR2 YYNGEE. V lost 9 bases, J lost 1 base, and 2 bases stayed unmatched. There are 12 residues in the CDR3. CDR3 residues: CATGTGNTEAFF. CDR3 nucleotides: TGTGCCACGGGGACAGGGAACACTGAAGCTTTCTTT.

The V and J genes are TRBV7-3 and TRBJ2-5, with D possibly being TRBD1 (6 bases). With 8 bases removed from V and 3 bases from J, the gap between germline ends came to 13 bases. The CDR3 extends over 13 amino acids. Germline V lookup: CDR1 SGHTA, CDR2 FQGTGA. The CDR3 sequence is CASAQGWEETQYF. CDR3 coding DNA: TGTGCCAGCGCGCAGGGGTGGGAAGAGACCCAGTACTTC.

The chain is built from TRBV28 and TRBJ2-7, with 12 bases identical to TRBD1. J gave up 4 bases and V 6 bases, and 22 bases lay outside the gene matches. CDR3 length: 20 amino acids. Looked up from germline, CDR1 is MDHEN and CDR2 is SYDVKM. CDR3 nucleotides: TGTGCCAGCAGCTTCACCGCGGGACAGGGGGCTATGTCCCTTCCTTACGAGCAGTACTTC. Encoded protein: CASSFTAGQGAMSLPYEQYF.

The rearrangement links TRBV5-1 to TRBJ1-4, with TRBD1 matching over 7 bases. J was trimmed by 5 bases and V by 3 bases; bases with no gene match: 7. The CDR3 runs 15 residues. Germline V gene sequence: CDR1 SGHRS, CDR2 YFSETQ. The CDR3 spells CASSWAGTENEKLFF. For the CDR3, the DNA is TGCGCCAGCAGCTGGGCGGGGACAGAGAATGAAAAACTGTTTTTT.

V is TRBV9 and J is TRBJ1-4; TRBD1 is a possible D gene (5 bases). Germline V gene data show CDR1 as SGDLS and CDR2 as YYNGEE. V lost 4 bases, J lost 5 bases, and 12 bases lay in between. CDR3 length: 14 residues. In DNA form, the CDR3 reads TGTGCCAGCAGCCAGGGAAGCTCCAATGAAAAACTGTTTTTT. Translated: CASSQGSSNEKLFF.

The V gene is TRBV5-3, the J gene TRBJ2-1; 8 nucleotides agree with TRBD2. TRBV5-3 is designated an ORF whose function remains uncertain. Trimming cost V 0 bases and J 5 bases; bases outside gene matches: 4. CDR3 length: 15 residues. Here the CDR3 DNA reads TGTGCCAGAAGCTTGGTAACTAGCGGACACAATGAGCAGTTCTTC. This sequence encodes CARSLVTSGHNEQFF.

The chain employs TRBV5-1 and TRBJ2-4; D is undetermined. This CDR3 spans 14 amino acids. Germline CDR1 and CDR2: SGHRS and YFSETQ. The V end lost 1 base, the J end lost 7 bases, and 12 bases lay between the germline ends. This CDR3 reads CASSLSLLGNIQYF. Here the CDR3 DNA reads TGCGCCAGCAGCTTGTCCTTGCTCGGTAACATTCAGTACTTC.

The rearrangement joins TRBV10-3 to TRBJ2-1; 11 positions agree with TRBD1. The CDR3 consists of 14 residues. The junction had 3 bases not matched to a gene; V was cut back by 10 bases and J by 1 base. Germline V lookup: CDR1 ENHRY, CDR2 SYGVKD. The CDR3 bases are TGTGCCACCGGGGACAGGGGGTCCTACAATGAGCAGTTCTTC. Protein product: CATGDRGSYNEQFF.